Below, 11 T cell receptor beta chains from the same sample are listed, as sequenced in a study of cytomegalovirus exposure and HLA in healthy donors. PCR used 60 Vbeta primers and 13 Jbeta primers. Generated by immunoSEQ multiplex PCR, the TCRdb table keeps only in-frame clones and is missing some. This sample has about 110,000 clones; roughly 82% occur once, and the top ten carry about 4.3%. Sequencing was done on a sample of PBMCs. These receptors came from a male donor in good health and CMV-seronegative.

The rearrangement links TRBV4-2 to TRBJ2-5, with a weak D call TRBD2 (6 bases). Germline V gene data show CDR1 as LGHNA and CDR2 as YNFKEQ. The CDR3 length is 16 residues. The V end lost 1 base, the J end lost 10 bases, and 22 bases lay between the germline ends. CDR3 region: CASSQGGGVDTGDQYF. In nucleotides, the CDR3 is TGTGCCAGCAGCCAAGGGGGCGGGGTAGACACTGGGGACCAGTACTTC.

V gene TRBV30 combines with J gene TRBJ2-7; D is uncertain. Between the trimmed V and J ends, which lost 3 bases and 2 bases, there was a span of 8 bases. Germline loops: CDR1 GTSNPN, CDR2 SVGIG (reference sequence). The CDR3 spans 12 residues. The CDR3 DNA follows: TGTGCCTGGAGAAGCGTTGCCTACGAGCAGTACTTC. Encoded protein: CAWRSVAYEQYF.

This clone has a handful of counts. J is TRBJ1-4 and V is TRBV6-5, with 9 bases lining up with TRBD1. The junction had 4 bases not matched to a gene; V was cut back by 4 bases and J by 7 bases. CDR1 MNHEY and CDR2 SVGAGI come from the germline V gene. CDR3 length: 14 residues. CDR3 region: CASSSGQGFEKLFF. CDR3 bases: TGTGCCAGCAGTTCCGGACAGGGGTTTGAAAAACTGTTTTTT.

The CDR3 region is CAWSAGLAGVHEQYF. CDR3 DNA sequence: TGTGCCTGGAGCGCCGGCCTGGCGGGAGTTCACGAGCAGTACTTC. The gene calls are TRBV30 and TRBJ2-7; 7 bases map to TRBD2. The CDR3 runs 15 residues. Trimming at V came to 3 bases and at J to 5 bases, leaving 13 bases not matched to a gene. Germline lookup yields CDR1 GTSNPN and CDR2 SVGIG (reference sequence).

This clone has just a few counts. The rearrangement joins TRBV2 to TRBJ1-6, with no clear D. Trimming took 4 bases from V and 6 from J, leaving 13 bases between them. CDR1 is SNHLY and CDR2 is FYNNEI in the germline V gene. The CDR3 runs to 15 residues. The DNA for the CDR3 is TGTGCCAGCAGTGGGGCAGGAAGTCTTAATTCACCCCTCCACTTT. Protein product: CASSGAGSLNSPLHF.

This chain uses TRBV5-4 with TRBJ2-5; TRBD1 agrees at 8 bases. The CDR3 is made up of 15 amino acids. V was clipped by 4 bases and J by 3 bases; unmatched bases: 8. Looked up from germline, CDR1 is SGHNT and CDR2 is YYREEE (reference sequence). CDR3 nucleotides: TGTGCCAGCAGCGGACAGGGACTTACTAAAGAGACCCAGTACTTC. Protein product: CASSGQGLTKETQYF. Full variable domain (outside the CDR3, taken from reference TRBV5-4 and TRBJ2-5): ETGVTQSPTHLIKTRGQQVTLRCSSQSGHNTVSWYQQALGQGPQFIFQYYREEENGRGNFPPRFSGLQFPNYSSELNVNALELDDSALYLCASSGQGLTKETQYFGPGTRLLVL.

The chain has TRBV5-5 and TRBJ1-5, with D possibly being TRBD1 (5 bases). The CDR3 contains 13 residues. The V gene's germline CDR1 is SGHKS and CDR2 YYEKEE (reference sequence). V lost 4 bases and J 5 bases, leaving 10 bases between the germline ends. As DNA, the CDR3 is TGTGCCAGCAGCGACAGTCCCCATCAGCCCCAGCATTTT. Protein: CASSDSPHQPQHF.

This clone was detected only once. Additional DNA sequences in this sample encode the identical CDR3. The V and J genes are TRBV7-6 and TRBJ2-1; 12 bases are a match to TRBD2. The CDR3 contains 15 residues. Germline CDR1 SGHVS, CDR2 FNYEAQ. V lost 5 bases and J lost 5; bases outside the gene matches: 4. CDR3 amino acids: CASSLLAGGNNEQFF. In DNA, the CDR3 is TGTGCCAGCAGCCTCCTAGCGGGAGGGAACAATGAGCAGTTCTTC. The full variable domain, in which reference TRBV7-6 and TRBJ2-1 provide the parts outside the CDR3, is GAGVSQSPRYKVTKRGQDVALRCDPISGHVSLYWYRQALGQGPEFLTYFNYEAQQDKSGLPNDRFSAERPEGSISTLTIQRTEQRDSAMYRCASSLLAGGNNEQFFGPGTRLTVL.

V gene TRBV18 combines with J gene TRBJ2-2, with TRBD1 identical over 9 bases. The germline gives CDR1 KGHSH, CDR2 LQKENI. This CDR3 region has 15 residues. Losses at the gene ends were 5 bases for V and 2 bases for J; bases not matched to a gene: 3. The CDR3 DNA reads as TGTGCCAGCTCAGGACAGGGGTCAAACACCGGGGAGCTGTTTTTT. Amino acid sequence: CASSGQGSNTGELFF.

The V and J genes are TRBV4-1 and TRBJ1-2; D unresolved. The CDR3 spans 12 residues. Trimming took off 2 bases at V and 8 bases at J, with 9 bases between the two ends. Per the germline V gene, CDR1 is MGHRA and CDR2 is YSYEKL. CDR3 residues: CASSQNPGGYTF. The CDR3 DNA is TGCGCCAGCAGCCAAAACCCGGGGGGCTACACCTTC.

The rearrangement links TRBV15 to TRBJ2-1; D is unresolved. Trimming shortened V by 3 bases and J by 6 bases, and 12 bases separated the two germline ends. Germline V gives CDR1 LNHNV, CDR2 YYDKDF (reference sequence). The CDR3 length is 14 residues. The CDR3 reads CATSRDLAANEQFF. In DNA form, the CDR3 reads TGTGCCACCAGCAGGGATTTGGCGGCCAATGAGCAGTTCTTC. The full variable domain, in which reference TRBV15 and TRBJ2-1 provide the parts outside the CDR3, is DAMVIQNPRYQVTQFGKPVTLSCSQTLNHNVMYWYQQKSSQAPKLLFHYYDKDFNNEADTPDNFQSRRPNTSFCFLDIRSPGLGDTAMYLCATSRDLAANEQFFGPGTRLTVL.